Listed here are 15 T cell receptor beta chains from one sample, sequenced in a study of vaccination and CD4 T cells after COVID-19. Their antigens remain unidentified. Sequence data for DNA of cultured CD4+ T cells were generated by the Oncomine TCR Beta short-read assay. TCRdb used MiXCR to reprocess the PCR reads, holding one entry per CDR3 protein. The sample includes 9,000 to 10,000 distinct CDR3 sequences, about 52% of them seen just once. The sample's treatment: approximately nine-day PBMC culture with coronavirus spike peptide pools or control peptides (ViraFEST assay). The sequencing sample was made of CD4+ T cells from blood, cultured in vitro. These receptor sequences come from a human donor who had recovered from COVID-19.

This clonotype was counted a single time. As the CDR3 is not closed by the conserved phenylalanine or tryptophan, this likely results from a read error. The V call is TRBV5-4, the J call TRBJ1-2; 8 nucleotides align to TRBD1. This CDR3 is built from 13 residues. Germline CDR1 and CDR2: SGHNT and YYREEE (reference sequence). J gave up 8 bases and V 3 bases, and 6 bases lay outside the gene matches. The CDR3 loop is CASSSTGVVGYTL. DNA of the CDR3: TGTGCCAGCAGCTCGACAGGGGTTGTGGGCTACACCCTC.

This clonotype was detected once. The CDR3 DNA follows: TGCAGTGCTCCACTCCCGGGAAAGGGACCCGAGCAGTACTTC. Translation gives CSAPLPGKGPEQYF. The chain couples TRBV20-1 to TRBJ2-7; D possibly uses TRBD1 or TRBD2 (5 bases each). Germline lookup yields CDR1 DFQATT and CDR2 SNEGSKA (reference sequence). The CDR3 consists of 14 residues. V dropped 5 bases and J dropped 6 bases, with 20 bases sitting between them.

This chain joins TRBV27 and TRBJ2-7; the D call may be TRBD1 or TRBD2 (5 bases each). V gave up 8 bases and J gave up 5 bases, with 16 bases separating them. Germline lookup yields CDR1 MNHEY and CDR2 SMNVEV (reference sequence). The CDR3 consists of 13 residues. In DNA form, the CDR3 reads TGTGCCAGCGGCCTCGGGGCCCACCACGAGCAGTACTTC. This codes for CASGLGAHHEQYF.

The chain is built from TRBV6-2 or TRBV6-3 and TRBJ2-3; TRBD2 matches 11 bases. Per the germline V gene, CDR1 is MNHEY and CDR2 is SVGEGT. The CDR3 sequence is 15 residues long. The V segment lost 2 bases and the J segment 4 bases; nucleotides outside the gene matches: 2. DNA of the CDR3: TGTGCCAGCAGTTACACTAGCGGGGGCGCAGATACGCAGTATTTT. Translated: CASSYTSGGADTQYF.

This clonotype was seen once. The rearrangement links TRBV7-9 to TRBJ2-3, with 8 bases identical to TRBD2. With V trimmed by 0 bases and J by 3 bases, 5 bases remained unmatched. There are 16 residues in the CDR3. Germline loops: CDR1 SEHNR, CDR2 FQNEAQ (reference sequence). The CDR3, as DNA: TGTGCCAGCAGCTTAGCGCCTGGCGGGGGGACAGATACGCAGTATTTT. Residues: CASSLAPGGGTDTQYF.

The table lists this clonotype with a few counts. The rearrangement uses TRBV12-3 or TRBV12-4 and TRBJ2-5; D remains ambiguous. V shed 1 base and J shed 5 bases, with 5 bases lying between them. The CDR3 contains 12 residues. The CDR3 nucleotides read TGTGCCAGCAGTTTAGTGGGGGAGACCCAGTACTTC. Its translation: CASSLVGETQYF.

This rearrangement joins TRBV6-1 to TRBJ1-1, with D tentatively TRBD1 (6 bases). Per germline, CDR1 MNHNS and CDR2 SASEGT. There are 16 residues in the CDR3. The ends were cut back, 7 bases at V and 4 bases at J, with 22 bases in the middle. The CDR3 DNA reads as TGTGCCAGCACCGACCCATTGACGAAGGGGGGCACTGAAGCTTTCTTT. Translation: CASTDPLTKGGTEAFF.

The chain joins TRBV6-1 to TRBJ2-6; D gene ambiguous. V was clipped by 7 bases and J by 2 bases, with 12 bases between them. This CDR3 comprises 15 residues. The germline gives CDR1 MNHNS, CDR2 SASEGT. CDR3 region: CASTLGPPGANVLTF. CDR3 DNA: TGTGCCAGCACCCTCGGGCCACCTGGGGCCAACGTCCTGACTTTC.

The chain combines TRBV12-3 or TRBV12-4 with TRBJ2-5; a possible D gene is TRBD2 (6 bases). Between the trimmed V and J ends, which lost 7 bases and 0 bases, there was a span of 18 bases. The length of the CDR3 is 16 residues. In DNA, the CDR3 is TGTGCCAGCACCTCGAAGAGGGTAGCGGACCAAGAGACCCAGTACTTC. The encoded protein is CASTSKRVADQETQYF.

The chain carries TRBV28 and TRBJ1-1; 10 bases are shared with TRBD1. This CDR3 contains 15 residues. Germline-derived CDR1 and CDR2 are MDHEN and SYDVKM. Losses at the gene ends were 5 bases for V and 3 bases for J; bases not matched to a gene: 6. This CDR3 is CASSRGQGFHTEAFF. The CDR3 bases are TGTGCCAGCAGTCGGGGACAGGGGTTTCACACTGAAGCTTTCTTT.

This sequence joins TRBV7-6 and TRBJ2-2; D is unclear. CDR3 size: 16 residues. Germline values: CDR1 SGHVS, CDR2 FNYEAQ. Trimming stripped 1 base from V and 6 bases from J, with 15 bases between. CDR3: CASSLVAGSGAGELFF. Written as DNA, the CDR3 is TGTGCCAGCAGCTTAGTCGCCGGCAGTGGGGCCGGGGAGCTGTTTTTT.

This chain uses TRBV27 with TRBJ1-2; TRBD1 is a possible D gene (5 bases). The germline gives CDR1 MNHEY, CDR2 SMNVEV (reference sequence). This CDR3 spans 16 amino acids. Deletions cut 4 bases from V and 0 bases from J, with 15 bases between. The CDR3 nucleotides are TGTGCCAGCAGTTCCATGCCCGGGGGGACTAACTATGGCTACACCTTC. Translated, it gives CASSSMPGGTNYGYTF.

The rearrangement uses TRBV7-2 and TRBJ2-3; D not resolved. Germline assignment: CDR1 SGHTA and CDR2 FQGNSA. This CDR3 region has 14 residues. Trimming removed 1 base from V and 0 bases from J, with 5 bases in between. Written as DNA, the CDR3 is TGTGCCAGCAGCTTAGGGTTGAGCACAGATACGCAGTATTTT. It codes for CASSLGLSTDTQYF.

The V and J genes are TRBV11-3 and TRBJ2-1, with 10 bases matching TRBD2. V lost 5 bases, J lost 4 bases, and 8 bases stayed unmatched. The CDR3 length is 16 residues. Germline loops: CDR1 SGHNT, CDR2 YENEEA. CDR3 in amino acids: CASSTSSSGRYNEQFF. For the CDR3, the DNA is TGTGCCAGCAGCACAAGTTCTAGCGGGAGATACAATGAGCAGTTCTTC.

This clonotype was picked up a small number of times. The chain recombines TRBV30 with TRBJ2-2, with TRBD1 matching 7 bases. The CDR3 spans 12 residues. In germline, CDR1 is GTSNPN, CDR2 SVGIG (reference sequence). The junction had 3 bases not matched to a gene; V was cut back by 5 bases and J by 6 bases. CDR3 nucleotides: TGTGCCTGGGGACAGGTTCCCGGGGAGCTGTTTTTT. It specifies CAWGQVPGELFF.